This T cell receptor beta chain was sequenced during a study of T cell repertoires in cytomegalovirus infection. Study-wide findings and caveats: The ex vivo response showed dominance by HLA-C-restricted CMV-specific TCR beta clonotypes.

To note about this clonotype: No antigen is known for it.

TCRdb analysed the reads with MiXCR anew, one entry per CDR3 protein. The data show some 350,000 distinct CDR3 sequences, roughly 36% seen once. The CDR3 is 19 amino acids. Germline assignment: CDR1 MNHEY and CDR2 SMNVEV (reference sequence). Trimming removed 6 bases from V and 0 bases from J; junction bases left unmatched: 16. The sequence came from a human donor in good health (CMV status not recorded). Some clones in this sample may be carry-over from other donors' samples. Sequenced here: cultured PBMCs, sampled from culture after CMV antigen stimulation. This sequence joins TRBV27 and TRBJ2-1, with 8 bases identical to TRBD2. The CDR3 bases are TGTGCCAGCAGCACCGTAAGCGGCGGGAGGACCCTCTCCTACAATGAGCAGTTCTTC. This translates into CASSTVSGGRTLSYNEQFF.